The 32 T cell receptor beta chains below were found in one sample sequenced in a study of PD-1 blockade in classical Hodgkin lymphoma. Each and every patient relapsed after autologous stem cell transplantation, and patients got differing brentuximab vedotin exposure. TCRdb's copy holds only in-frame clones and misses some; the assay was immunoSEQ multiplex PCR. The profile shows some 84,000 clones, around 90% of them singletons. The sequencing here drew on peripheral blood mononuclear cells (PBMCs), taken at baseline. The origin of the receptors is a human donor with classical Hodgkin lymphoma.

CDR3 amino acids: CASSPLGQGGETQYF. CDR3 DNA sequence: TGTGCCAGCTCACCTCTAGGACAGGGGGGAGAGACCCAGTACTTC. The V call is TRBV18, the J call TRBJ2-5; 10 bases match TRBD1. The trim removed 3 bases at V and 4 bases at J, leaving 5 bases unmatched. Germline CDR1 KGHSH, CDR2 LQKENI. CDR3 length: 15 amino acids.

This chain connects TRBV12-5 to TRBJ2-3, with TRBD1 matching 8 bases. This CDR3 has 19 residues. CDR1 is LGHNT and CDR2 is FRNRAP in the germline V gene. With V trimmed by 0 bases and J by 5 bases, 16 bases remained unmatched. The CDR3 nucleotides are TGTGCTAGTGGTTTGGTACAGGGACAGGTCACTAAAGCACGAGATACGCAGTATTTT. Its translation: CASGLVQGQVTKARDTQYF.

The rearrangement joins TRBV19 to TRBJ2-2, with D uncertain. CDR3 length equals 16 residues. V lost 3 bases, J lost 1 base, and 12 bases lay in between. Germline-derived CDR1 and CDR2 are LNHDA and SQIVND (reference sequence). CDR3 sequence: CASSIPWAWNTGELFF. The CDR3 DNA sequence: TGTGCCAGTAGTATCCCTTGGGCCTGGAACACCGGGGAGCTGTTTTTT.

The chain links TRBV6-6 to TRBJ1-1, with a possible D match to TRBD1 (6 bases). This CDR3 has 13 residues. The V and J ends lost 8 bases and 2 bases respectively, with 12 bases between them. CDR1 MNHNY and CDR2 SVGAGI come from the germline V gene (reference sequence). The CDR3 nucleotides are TGTGCCAGCGCTGAGGGACAAAACACTGAAGCTTTCTTT. The encoded protein is CASAEGQNTEAFF.

The V and J genes are TRBV29-1 and TRBJ2-5, with 7 bases matching TRBD2. The CDR3 is 13 amino acids. V was pared by 3 bases and J by 7 bases, with 8 bases of the junction left unmatched. Germline V lookup: CDR1 SQVTM, CDR2 ANQGSEA. As DNA, the CDR3 is TGCAGCGTTGACTGGGGAGCGGGGAGGACCCAGTACTTC. Protein sequence: CSVDWGAGRTQYF.

This chain joins TRBV6-5 and TRBJ1-2; D gene unclear. Looked up from germline, CDR1 is MNHEY and CDR2 is SVGAGI. Trimming took off 5 bases at V and 1 base at J, with 14 bases between the two ends. The CDR3 length is 15 residues. The CDR3, as DNA: TGTGCCAGCAGTAGCCGGGTAGGACGTAACTATGGCTACACCTTC. Translating it yields CASSSRVGRNYGYTF.

The chain is built from TRBV21-1 and TRBJ2-4; the DNA was not compared with TRBD2, the D call given in the table. TRBV21-1 is a pseudogene. The length of the CDR3 is 17 residues. This CDR3 reads CASRDGGSNRAKNIQYF. Here the CDR3 DNA reads TGTGCCAGCAGGGACGGGGGTTCGAATCGGGCCAAAAACATTCAGTACTTC.

The chain has TRBV27 and TRBJ2-7; no clear D. CDR1 and CDR2 from the germline V gene are MNHEY and SMNVEV (reference sequence). With 5 bases removed from V and 0 bases from J, the gap between germline ends came to 11 bases. This CDR3 has 14 residues. The CDR3 loop reads CASSRSVSSYEQYF. The DNA for the CDR3 is TGTGCCAGCAGTCGCAGCGTAAGCTCCTACGAGCAGTACTTC.

V and J are TRBV27 and TRBJ2-1; 8 bases are shared with TRBD2. V lost 6 bases, J lost 0 bases, and 7 bases stayed unmatched. Germline V CDR1 and CDR2: MNHEY, SMNVEV (reference sequence). This CDR3 is 16 amino acids long. The CDR3 spells CASRLTSGSSYNEQFF. CDR3 DNA sequence: TGTGCCAGCAGACTTACTAGCGGAAGCTCCTACAATGAGCAGTTCTTC.

V usage is TRBV4-1 and J usage is TRBJ2-7; TRBD2 agrees at 8 bases. This CDR3 region has 17 residues. Trimming removed 0 bases from V and 1 base from J; junction bases left unmatched: 8. Germline V gene lookup returns CDR1 MGHRA and CDR2 YSYEKL. CDR3 sequence (DNA): TGCGCCAGCAGCCAAGAAGATTGGGCGGGAGGTTCCTACGAGCAGTACTTC. It specifies CASSQEDWAGGSYEQYF.

CDR3 protein: CASSPGLDSPNEQFF. CDR3 nucleotide sequence: TGTGCCAGCAGCCCCGGGCTAGATTCCCCTAATGAGCAGTTCTTC. The chain employs TRBV7-4 and TRBJ2-1; D is unresolved. The CDR3 consists of 15 residues. Germline V gene lookup returns CDR1 SGHVT and CDR2 SQSDAQ. Trimming stripped 5 bases from V and 7 bases from J, with 18 bases between. The complete variable domain, with remaining parts taken from reference TRBV7-4 and TRBJ2-1, reads GAGVSQSPRYKVAKRGRDVALRCDSISGHVTLYWYRQTLGQGSEVLTYSQSDAQRDKSGRPSGRFSAERPERSVSTLKIQRTEQGDSAVYLCASSPGLDSPNEQFFGPGTRLTVL.

The chain links TRBV6-1 to TRBJ2-1; tentatively, D is TRBD1 (6 bases). CDR1 is MNHNS and CDR2 is SASEGT in the germline V gene. The CDR3 sequence is 14 residues long. With 8 bases removed from V and 4 bases from J, the gap between germline ends came to 15 bases. The CDR3 coding sequence is TGTGCCAGCGATCAGGGGTGGCGGTACAATGAGCAGTTCTTC. This sequence encodes CASDQGWRYNEQFF.

The chain combines TRBV5-4 with TRBJ2-1; D tentatively fits TRBD1 or TRBD2 (5 bases each). The CDR3 covers 14 residues. Trimming removed 0 bases at V and 10 bases at J, with 14 bases between. The germline CDR1 and CDR2 sequences are SGHNT and YYREEE (reference sequence). CDR3 DNA sequence: TGTGCCAGCAGCTTGGAGGGAGAGGGGCGGGAGCAGTTCTTC. Protein: CASSLEGEGREQFF.

The chain employs TRBV7-9 and TRBJ2-3; D remains unclear. Germline CDR1 is SEHNR and CDR2 is FQNEAQ (reference sequence). The V end lost 2 bases, the J end lost 0 bases, and 9 bases lay between the germline ends. The CDR3 extends over 15 amino acids. CDR3 nucleotide sequence: TGTGCCAGCAGCTTAACGTCGGAGAGCACAGATACGCAGTATTTT. This codes for CASSLTSESTDTQYF.

V is TRBV2 and J is TRBJ1-5, with 9 nucleotides matching TRBD1. Per germline, CDR1 SNHLY and CDR2 FYNNEI. V lost 5 bases, J lost 9 bases, and 5 bases stayed unmatched. There are 13 residues in the CDR3. The CDR3 spells CASSKTGGGPQHF. In DNA form, the CDR3 reads TGTGCCAGCAGTAAGACAGGGGGAGGGCCCCAGCATTTT.

Within the sample, this clone is medium-sized. This sequence joins TRBV30 and TRBJ2-7, with TRBD2 matching 9 bases. The V segment lost 2 bases and the J segment 4 bases; nucleotides outside the gene matches: 9. This CDR3 region has 15 residues. In germline, CDR1 is GTSNPN, CDR2 SVGIG (reference sequence). CDR3 residues: CAWSHSGRGVYEQYF. DNA of the CDR3: TGTGCCTGGAGTCATAGCGGGAGAGGGGTTTACGAGCAGTACTTC.

J is TRBJ2-5 and V is TRBV5-6; 12 bases align to TRBD2. The CDR3 contains 15 residues. Germline assignment: CDR1 SGHDT and CDR2 YYEEEE. V shed 4 bases, J shed 5 bases, and the junction held 6 bases outside the gene matches. CDR3 loop: CASSGRLAGVETQYF. The CDR3 DNA sequence: TGTGCCAGCAGCGGCAGACTAGCGGGAGTGGAGACCCAGTACTTC.

This clone occurred many times. CDR3 in DNA: TGTGCCAGCAGCCAGGATCCAACCGGGAGGGAAAAAGCTTTCTTT. It is translated as CASSQDPTGREKAFF. This chain uses TRBV14 with TRBJ1-1; D not resolved. This CDR3 comprises 15 residues. Germline V CDR1 and CDR2: SGHDN, FVKESK. V lost 3 bases to trimming and J lost 9 bases, with 20 bases between them.

The sample holds one count of this clone. The gene calls are TRBV7-2 and TRBJ2-5; 10 bases are a match to TRBD1. V shed 4 bases, J shed 2 bases, and the junction held 4 bases outside the gene matches. The germline CDR1 and CDR2 sequences are SGHTA and FQGNSA. This CDR3 spans 15 amino acids. The CDR3 region is CASSWDRGRQETQYF. CDR3 DNA: TGTGCCAGCAGCTGGGACAGGGGTCGACAAGAGACCCAGTACTTC.

The rearrangement joins TRBV18 to TRBJ2-7, with 10 positions matching TRBD2. CDR1 is KGHSH and CDR2 is LQKENI in the germline V gene. Losses at the gene ends were 3 bases for V and 5 bases for J; bases not matched to a gene: 4. The CDR3 consists of 14 residues. As DNA, the CDR3 is TGTGCCAGCTCACCTATAGCGGGAGGCGACGAGCAGTACTTC. Its translation: CASSPIAGGDEQYF.

V is TRBV2 and J is TRBJ2-3, with 10 bases aligning to TRBD2. This CDR3 region has 16 residues. V trimming: 5 bases; J trimming: 6 bases; junction bases outside the gene matches: 11. Germline V gene sequence: CDR1 SNHLY, CDR2 FYNNEI. This chain's CDR3 is CASSQESGRAGDTQYF. In DNA, the CDR3 is TGTGCCAGCAGTCAAGAGAGCGGGAGGGCCGGGGATACGCAGTATTTT.

This chain joins TRBV5-1 and TRBJ2-2, with 10 nucleotides matching TRBD2. V shed 0 bases, J shed 5 bases, and the junction held 10 bases outside the gene matches. The CDR3 has 18 residues. The germline gives CDR1 SGHRS, CDR2 YFSETQ. CDR3 nucleotides: TGCGCCAGCAGCTTGGCTGCTAGCGGGAGAACTTTAACCGGGGAGCTGTTTTTT. This translates into CASSLAASGRTLTGELFF. Combining the CDR3 with reference TRBV5-1 and TRBJ2-2 gives the whole variable domain KAGVTQTPRYLIKTRGQQVTLSCSPISGHRSVSWYQQTPGQGLQFLFEYFSETQRNKGNFPGRFSGRQFSNSRSEMNVSTLELGDSALYLCASSLAASGRTLTGELFFGEGSRLTVL.

This chain links TRBV28 with TRBJ1-1; 7 nucleotides align to TRBD1. This CDR3 has 16 residues. Germline trimming cut 4 bases from V and 3 bases from J; bases unmatched to any gene: 11. Germline loops: CDR1 MDHEN, CDR2 SYDVKM. As DNA, the CDR3 is TGTGCCAGCAGTTCCCCTCGACAGGGAAGGGACACTGAAGCTTTCTTT. It translates to CASSSPRQGRDTEAFF.

The CDR3 coding sequence is TGCGCCAGCAGCCAAATTGGCCCGGGACAGGGGAGGAACATTCAGTACTTC. Its translation: CASSQIGPGQGRNIQYF. The J gene is TRBJ2-4, the V gene TRBV4-1; the match to TRBD1 covers 10 bases. This CDR3 comprises 17 residues. J gave up 7 bases and V 2 bases, and 11 bases lay outside the gene matches. Germline V lookup: CDR1 MGHRA, CDR2 YSYEKL.

The chain recombines TRBV30 with TRBJ2-7, with D hard to call. CDR1 and CDR2 (germline): GTSNPN, SVGIG (reference sequence). V gave up 2 bases and J gave up 6 bases, with 17 bases separating them. The CDR3 has 14 amino acids. CDR3 loop: CAWSRAATGLEQYF. DNA for the CDR3: TGTGCCTGGAGTAGGGCGGCCACCGGGCTCGAGCAGTACTTC.

J is TRBJ1-5 and V is TRBV19; D is uncertain. The germline gives CDR1 LNHDA, CDR2 SQIVND (reference sequence). The CDR3 has 13 residues. V shed 9 bases and J shed 2 bases, with 11 bases lying between them. The CDR3 sequence is CASSWEGNQPQHF. Here the CDR3 DNA reads TGTGCCAGCTCGTGGGAAGGCAATCAGCCCCAGCATTTT.

The chain uses TRBV5-1 and TRBJ1-3; D is ambiguous. The CDR3 consists of 14 residues. Germline V gene sequence: CDR1 SGHRS, CDR2 YFSETQ. V was shortened by 5 bases and J by 0 bases, with 9 bases between the two germline ends. Here the CDR3 DNA reads TGCGCCAGCAGTTCCGACTTCTCTGGAAACACCATATATTTT. Amino acid sequence: CASSSDFSGNTIYF.

V and J are TRBV29-1 and TRBJ2-7; 8 bases line up with TRBD2. V shed 6 bases and J 5 bases; nucleotides not matched to a gene: 6. Germline lookup yields CDR1 SQVTM and CDR2 ANQGSEA. The CDR3 runs to 12 residues. This chain's CDR3 is CSVRTSWDEQYF. The CDR3 region has the DNA TGCAGCGTCCGGACTAGCTGGGACGAGCAGTACTTC.

The chain uses TRBV11-2 and TRBJ2-7; TRBD2 matches 11 bases. Per germline, CDR1 SGHAT and CDR2 FQNNGV. V shed 4 bases, J shed 1 base, and the junction held 3 bases outside the gene matches. The CDR3 covers 15 residues. This chain's CDR3 is CASSWGLADSYEQYF. The CDR3 DNA follows: TGTGCCAGCAGCTGGGGACTAGCGGATTCCTACGAGCAGTACTTC.

CDR3 loop: CASSFYGGRAGEQYF. Here the CDR3 DNA reads TGTGCCAGCAGCTTTTATGGCGGGAGGGCGGGCGAGCAGTACTTC. This sequence joins TRBV11-2 and TRBJ2-7, with 9 nucleotides matching TRBD2. The CDR3 is 15 residues long. Losses at the gene ends were 3 bases for V and 6 bases for J; bases not matched to a gene: 9. Germline V gene lookup returns CDR1 SGHAT and CDR2 FQNNGV.

The rearrangement uses TRBV2 and TRBJ2-1; no clear D. Germline assignment: CDR1 SNHLY and CDR2 FYNNEI. This CDR3 has 15 amino acids. V lost 2 bases and J lost 0, with 8 bases in between. The chain's CDR3 is CASSETGSSYNEQFF. In DNA form, the CDR3 reads TGTGCCAGCAGTGAAACGGGTAGCTCCTACAATGAGCAGTTCTTC.

J is TRBJ2-5 and V is TRBV19; 12 bases fit TRBD2. J lost 4 bases, V lost 11 bases, and 5 bases had no gene match. The germline gives CDR1 LNHDA, CDR2 SQIVND (reference sequence). The CDR3 spans 13 residues. The DNA of the CDR3 is TGTGCCGTCGGACTAGCGGGGTCAGAGACCCAGTACTTC. Residues: CAVGLAGSETQYF.